This T cell receptor beta chain was recorded in a study of shared clonotypes between healthy human individuals. The donors were all Caucasian adults (living in Nashville, Tennessee). General study results and limits: Naive subsets, compared against memory subsets, generally had larger estimated richness values. Clonotypes not shared had lower generation probabilities than those common to all four donors.

This clone has just a few counts. Its antigen is undetermined. Profiling relied on immunoSEQ multiplex PCR, and the TCRdb table lists in-frame clones only, not all of them. The table shows roughly 2,500,000 clones, with 93% occurring only once. Trimming removed 8 bases at V and 6 bases at J, with 13 bases between. This CDR3 spans 11 amino acids. CDR1 and CDR2 (germline): DFQATT, SNEGSKA (reference sequence). The chain combines TRBV20-1 with TRBJ1-1; possible D gene TRBD1, 6 bases. Source material: naive CD4+ T cells from PBMCs. Subset noted: CD45RA+ positively selected. This sequence originates from a man aged 18 to 29 in good health. Some clones in this sample may be carry-over from other donors' samples. The CDR3 bases are TGCAGTAAATTTCGGGGGCCTGAAGCTTTCTTT. This sequence encodes CSKFRGPEAFF.